This TCR beta chain was identified in a study of immune cell composition in non-small cell lung cancer. Study-wide results and limits: Tumour-reactive clones were not shown to match dominant in vivo tumour clones.

V lost 5 bases, J lost 0 bases, and 11 bases stayed unmatched. Germline V gives CDR1 SGHVS, CDR2 FQNEAQ. The CDR3 spans 17 residues. Normal lung was sampled as far from the tumour as possible, at least 3 cm. Method: immunoSEQ multiplex PCR; TCRdb's copy keeps in-frame clones and lacks some. Counted here are 7,500 to 9,500 clones, approximately 80% occurring once; the ten biggest clones make up around 13%. Note on this clone: Its antigen is as yet unknown.

This sequence was found in a human donor with non-small cell lung cancer. Sequencing was carried out using non-adjacent lung tissue. The chain links TRBV7-8 to TRBJ2-3, with 7 bases fitting TRBD1. CDR3 amino acids: CASSPREQGFSTDTQYF. In nucleotides, the CDR3 is TGTGCCAGCAGCCCGAGGGAACAGGGGTTTAGCACAGATACGCAGTATTTT.